The 28 T cell receptor beta chains listed next were all sequenced from one sample in a study of T-cell memory formation after mild COVID-19. TCRdb reprocessed the 5' RACE reads with MiXCR, giving one entry per CDR3 protein. The table includes 100,000 to 150,000 distinct CDR3 sequences, 5% to 6.5% detected once. Sequencing was performed on PBMCs or a T cell subset sorted from them (not recorded which). These receptors all come from an adult woman who had mild COVID-19 (a few samples of this study predate the infection). Cell type and time point are not known.

The rearrangement uses TRBV29-1 and TRBJ2-7; D possibly corresponds to TRBD2 (5 bases). V was trimmed by 6 bases and J by 7 bases, leaving 22 bases between them. Germline V gives CDR1 SQVTM, CDR2 ANQGSEA. The CDR3 has 14 amino acids. The CDR3 region has the DNA TGCAGCGTGACCATCCCCTCACAACTAGTAGAGCAGTACTTC. This gives the protein CSVTIPSQLVEQYF.

This clonotype occurred many times. The chain employs TRBV29-1 and TRBJ2-7, with 8 nucleotides matching TRBD2. CDR1 is SQVTM, CDR2 ANQGSEA, per germline. The V segment lost 6 bases and the J segment 6 bases; nucleotides outside the gene matches: 10. The CDR3 loop spans 13 amino acids. CDR3 amino acids: CSVGAGGRREQYF. The CDR3 DNA sequence: TGCAGCGTGGGGGCGGGAGGAAGACGCGAGCAGTACTTC.

This clonotype was recorded a few times. The chain couples TRBV7-9 to TRBJ2-1; TRBD2 might be the D (5 bases). Between the trimmed V and J ends, which lost 6 bases and 8 bases, there was a span of 17 bases. The length of the CDR3 is 14 residues. CDR1 and CDR2 from the germline V gene are SEHNR and FQNEAQ (reference sequence). The CDR3 nucleotides read TGTGCCAGCAGTGAAATCCAGCGGACCGATGAGCAGTTCTTC. Protein product: CASSEIQRTDEQFF.

The rearrangement links TRBV6-5 to TRBJ1-5, with 9 bases aligning to TRBD1. With 6 bases clipped from V and 6 bases from J, the junction kept 6 bases outside the gene matches. The CDR3 has 14 amino acids. Looked up from germline, CDR1 is MNHEY and CDR2 is SVGAGI. CDR3 DNA: TGTGCCAGCAGACCAACAGGGGGCAGTCAGCCCCAGCATTTT. Translated: CASRPTGGSQPQHF.

This clonotype showed up just a few times. V and J are TRBV12-3 or TRBV12-4 and TRBJ2-5; D unclear. Trimming left V 3 bases short and J 5 bases short, with 16 bases between. The CDR3 has 15 residues. CDR3 sequence reads: CASSLASGMGETQYF. DNA for the CDR3: TGTGCCAGCAGTTTGGCTAGTGGGATGGGTGAGACCCAGTACTTC.

This clonotype was observed a handful of times. V gene TRBV18 combines with J gene TRBJ2-3; 7 nucleotides line up with TRBD2. The CDR3 is 15 residues long. The germline gives CDR1 KGHSH, CDR2 LQKENI. The V and J ends lost 8 bases and 1 base, in that order; junction bases with no gene match: 9. CDR3 region: CASHAGLAGTDTQYF. The CDR3 DNA reads TGTGCCAGCCACGCGGGGCTAGCGGGCACAGATACGCAGTATTTT.

The chain carries TRBV6-2 or TRBV6-3 and TRBJ2-1; 10 bases map to TRBD2. Germline loops: CDR1 MNHEY, CDR2 SVGEGT. The CDR3 totals 17 residues. The trim removed 5 bases at V and 2 bases at J, leaving 9 bases unmatched. The CDR3 nucleotides read TGTGCCAGCAGTGCCGGAGCGGGAGGGCCAACCTACAATGAGCAGTTCTTC. Translated, it gives CASSAGAGGPTYNEQFF.

This clonotype appeared many times. The chain has TRBV12-3 or TRBV12-4 and TRBJ1-5; the match to TRBD1 covers 7 bases. V lost 6 bases, J lost 11 bases, and 10 bases stayed unmatched. CDR3 length: 13 amino acids. CDR3 sequence: CASSQGVEWAQHF. The CDR3 DNA reads as TGTGCCAGCAGCCAGGGGGTTGAATGGGCCCAGCATTTT.

In this sample, this clonotype turned up many times. This rearrangement joins TRBV20-1 to TRBJ1-5; 9 bases map to TRBD1. The CDR3 runs 17 residues. Germline loops: CDR1 DFQATT, CDR2 SNEGSKA (reference sequence). The V and J ends lost 3 bases and 0 bases, in that order; junction bases with no gene match: 9. CDR3 amino acids: CSASDRDRGYSNQPQHF. The CDR3 DNA sequence: TGCAGTGCTAGTGATCGCGACAGGGGGTATAGCAATCAGCCCCAGCATTTT.

This clonotype was seen only a few times. The genes are TRBV5-1 and TRBJ2-3; D remains unclear. The ends were cut back, 0 bases at V and 1 base at J, with 12 bases in the middle. Germline V lookup: CDR1 SGHRS, CDR2 YFSETQ. The CDR3 extends over 16 amino acids. The CDR3 nucleotides are TGCGCCAGCAGCTTGGAGGGTGGTGGAGGCACAGATACGCAGTATTTT. Translating gives CASSLEGGGGTDTQYF.

This clonotype appeared a few times. This rearrangement joins TRBV20-1 to TRBJ2-7; 7 bases are a match to TRBD2. Germline lookup yields CDR1 DFQATT and CDR2 SNEGSKA (reference sequence). The junction had 14 bases not matched to a gene; V was cut back by 6 bases and J by 6 bases. The CDR3 sequence is 14 residues long. DNA for the CDR3: TGCAGTGCCTCCCGGGACTATAATTGGGGCGAGCAGTACTTC. Translating gives CSASRDYNWGEQYF.

Ten or more counts support this clonotype. This sequence joins TRBV5-1 and TRBJ1-2; D remains unclear. Trimming stripped 4 bases from V and 8 bases from J, with 15 bases between. CDR3 length: 13 residues. Germline V gene lookup returns CDR1 SGHRS and CDR2 YFSETQ. CDR3 sequence: CASSPDPMGGYTF. The CDR3 DNA is TGCGCCAGCAGCCCGGACCCAATGGGAGGCTACACCTTC.

The V gene is TRBV30, the J gene TRBJ2-7; D may correspond to TRBD1 or TRBD2 (6 bases each). Trimming shortened V by 5 bases and J by 7 bases, and 15 bases separated the two germline ends. The CDR3 contains 12 residues. Germline assignment: CDR1 GTSNPN and CDR2 SVGIG (reference sequence). The chain's CDR3 is CAWDTGTREQYF. Here the CDR3 DNA reads TGTGCCTGGGACACAGGGACTCGGGAGCAGTACTTC.

The sample holds many counts of this clonotype. This chain uses TRBV7-8 with TRBJ1-5; D is unresolved. The CDR3 loop spans 14 amino acids. Trimming pared 3 bases from V and 5 bases from J, leaving 11 bases between. Germline V gives CDR1 SGHVS, CDR2 FQNEAQ. The CDR3 DNA is TGTGCCAGCAGCTTCCCAGGACCCGATCAGCCCCAGCATTTT. Protein: CASSFPGPDQPQHF.

The chain links TRBV7-8 to TRBJ2-1, with D perhaps matching TRBD1 or TRBD2 (5 bases each). Germline V gives CDR1 SGHVS, CDR2 FQNEAQ. The CDR3 spans 14 residues. The V end lost 2 bases, the J end lost 5 bases, and 10 bases lay between the germline ends. CDR3 amino acids: CASSLRDPDNEQFF. DNA of the CDR3: TGTGCCAGCAGCTTACGGGACCCAGACAATGAGCAGTTCTTC.

This clonotype was detected a few times. The chain is built from TRBV24-1 and TRBJ2-1; 8 bases map to TRBD1. V gave up 4 bases and J gave up 9 bases; unmatched junction bases: 13. The length of the CDR3 is 16 residues. Germline loops: CDR1 KGHDR, CDR2 SFDVKD. The CDR3: CATSEAGTGVKGEQFF. CDR3 bases: TGTGCCACCAGTGAAGCCGGGACAGGAGTTAAGGGTGAGCAGTTCTTC.

This clonotype has a count of ten or more. The V and J genes are TRBV7-2 and TRBJ2-4; tentative D call: TRBD2 (6 bases). Germline V CDR1 and CDR2: SGHTA, FQGNSA. The V end lost 2 bases, the J end lost 0 bases, and 20 bases lay between the germline ends. The CDR3 is 19 residues long. The CDR3 region is CASSLRDGTGALAKNIQYF. The CDR3, as DNA: TGTGCCAGCAGCTTACGGGATGGAACGGGAGCGTTAGCCAAAAACATTCAGTACTTC.

The chain links TRBV10-3 to TRBJ1-2; 7 bases line up with TRBD1. Germline V lookup: CDR1 ENHRY, CDR2 SYGVKD. The CDR3 sequence is 14 residues long. J was trimmed by 2 bases and V by 10 bases; bases with no gene match: 10. The CDR3 region is CATRADRENYGYTF. CDR3 coding DNA: TGTGCCACACGGGCTGACAGGGAGAACTATGGCTACACCTTC.

The CDR3, as DNA: TGTGCCAGCAGCCTAAGGATGGCTAGCGGGGGGGCCCCACAAGAGACCCAGTACTTC. This translates into CASSLRMASGGAPQETQYF. This chain connects TRBV4-2 to TRBJ2-5; TRBD2 matches 12 bases. Germline loops: CDR1 LGHNA, CDR2 YNFKEQ. The CDR3 runs 19 residues. The J segment lost 2 bases and the V segment lost 4 bases, leaving 14 bases of the junction unmatched.

In this sample, this clonotype turned up a few times. The V gene is TRBV24-1, the J gene TRBJ1-1; D gene unclear. Per germline, CDR1 KGHDR and CDR2 SFDVKD. CDR3 length equals 13 residues. V was pared by 1 base and J by 4 bases, with 6 bases between. The CDR3 bases are TGTGCCACCAGTGATTTCTCGGGCACTGAAGCTTTCTTT. Protein sequence: CATSDFSGTEAFF.

The chain couples TRBV9 to TRBJ2-5, with 9 positions matching TRBD2. Germline lookup yields CDR1 SGDLS and CDR2 YYNGEE. This CDR3 region has 16 residues. The V segment lost 3 bases and the J segment 4 bases; nucleotides outside the gene matches: 10. The CDR3 protein is CASSAASRGGGETQYF. The DNA of the CDR3 is TGTGCCAGCAGCGCCGCCTCGCGGGGGGGTGGAGAGACCCAGTACTTC.

A few counts support this clonotype. The V call is TRBV20-1, the J call TRBJ2-7; tentative D call: TRBD1 (6 bases). The CDR3 runs 13 residues. V was clipped by 3 bases and J by 2 bases, with 11 bases between them. Germline V gene sequence: CDR1 DFQATT, CDR2 SNEGSKA (reference sequence). CDR3: CSARKRDTYEQYF. The CDR3 DNA sequence: TGCAGTGCTAGGAAAAGGGACACCTACGAGCAGTACTTC.

This clonotype was seen more than once but under ten times. The rearrangement uses TRBV20-1 and TRBJ1-4, with TRBD1 matching 11 bases. Germline values: CDR1 DFQATT, CDR2 SNEGSKA (reference sequence). V trimming: 5 bases; J trimming: 7 bases; junction bases outside the gene matches: 12. This CDR3 is 16 amino acids long. The CDR3 DNA reads TGCAGTGCTCCCGGACAGGGGGCCCTCGCGGGTGAAAAACTGTTTTTT. This sequence encodes CSAPGQGALAGEKLFF.

The rearrangement uses TRBV4-1 and TRBJ2-2; no firm D call. Germline V gene data show CDR1 as MGHRA and CDR2 as YSYEKL. V dropped 1 base and J dropped 3 bases, with 12 bases sitting between them. CDR3 length: 16 amino acids. The DNA of the CDR3 is TGCGCCAGCAGCCAAGTTGTGGGGTGGGACACCGGGGAGCTGTTTTTT. Amino acid sequence: CASSQVVGWDTGELFF.

The chain links TRBV11-2 to TRBJ2-1; D not certain. The length of the CDR3 is 11 residues. V lost 8 bases and J 2 bases, leaving 4 bases between the germline ends. Germline V lookup: CDR1 SGHAT, CDR2 FQNNGV. The CDR3 here is CASRTYNEQFF. The DNA of the CDR3 is TGTGCCAGCCGAACCTACAATGAGCAGTTCTTC.

In its sample, this clonotype was seen many times. The V and J genes are TRBV12-3 or TRBV12-4 and TRBJ1-5; D gene ambiguous. The V end was cut by 5 bases, the J end by 3 bases, with 14 bases between. The CDR3 has 15 amino acids. The CDR3, as DNA: TGTGCCAGCAGTCCGTCGGTGGGGAACAATCAGCCCCAGCATTTT. Translating gives CASSPSVGNNQPQHF.

The chain joins TRBV12-3 or TRBV12-4 to TRBJ1-5, with 11 bases aligning to TRBD1. Trimming at V came to 2 bases and at J to 1 base, leaving 1 base not matched to a gene. The CDR3 extends over 16 amino acids. The CDR3 reads CASSLRDRGSNQPQHF. Here the CDR3 DNA reads TGTGCCAGCAGTTTAAGGGACAGGGGGAGCAATCAGCCCCAGCATTTT.

This clonotype was found many times. The chain has TRBV5-1 and TRBJ2-1, with 7 bases that match TRBD1. From germline, CDR1 is SGHRS and CDR2 YFSETQ. This CDR3 is built from 15 residues. V lost 0 bases and J lost 2; bases outside the gene matches: 2. The CDR3 DNA sequence: TGCGCCAGCAGCTTGGTTCAGGGGGCCTACAATGAGCAGTTCTTC. Translated, it gives CASSLVQGAYNEQFF.